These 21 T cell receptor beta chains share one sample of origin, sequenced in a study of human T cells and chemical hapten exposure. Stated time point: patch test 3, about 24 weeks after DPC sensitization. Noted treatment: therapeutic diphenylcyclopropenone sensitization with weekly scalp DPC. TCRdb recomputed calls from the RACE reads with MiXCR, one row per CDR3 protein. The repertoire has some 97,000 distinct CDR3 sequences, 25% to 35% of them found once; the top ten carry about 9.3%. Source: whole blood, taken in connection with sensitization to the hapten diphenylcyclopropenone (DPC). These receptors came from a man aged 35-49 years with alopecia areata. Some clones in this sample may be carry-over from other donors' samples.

The CDR3 DNA reads TGCAGTGCTAGAGATGTCGGACAGGGACCAAATGAAAAACTGTTTTTT. This translates into CSARDVGQGPNEKLFF. V and J are TRBV20-1 and TRBJ1-4, with 8 bases aligning to TRBD1. The CDR3 has 16 residues. J was trimmed by 5 bases and V by 0 bases; bases with no gene match: 8. The germline CDR1 and CDR2 sequences are DFQATT and SNEGSKA (reference sequence).

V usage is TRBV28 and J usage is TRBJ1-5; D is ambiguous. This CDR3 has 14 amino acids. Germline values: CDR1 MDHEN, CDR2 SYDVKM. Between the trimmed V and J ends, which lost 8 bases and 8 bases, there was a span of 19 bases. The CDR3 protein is CASDLTPGYEPQHF. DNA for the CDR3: TGTGCCAGCGACTTGACTCCAGGCTACGAGCCCCAGCATTTT.

This CDR3 is CASSGSIGETQYF. The CDR3 region has the DNA TGTGCCAGCAGCGGTAGTATTGGAGAGACCCAGTACTTC. The chain has TRBV9 and TRBJ2-5; D gene ambiguous. CDR1 SGDLS and CDR2 YYNGEE come from the germline V gene. The CDR3 totals 13 residues. The V gene lost 3 bases and the J gene lost 4 bases, with 10 bases spanning the gap. The complete variable domain, with remaining parts taken from reference TRBV9 and TRBJ2-5, reads DSGVTQTPKHLITATGQRVTLRCSPRSGDLSVYWYQQSLDQGLQFLIQYYNGEERAKGNILERFSAQQFPDLHSELNLSSLELGDSALYFCASSGSIGETQYFGPGTRLLVL.

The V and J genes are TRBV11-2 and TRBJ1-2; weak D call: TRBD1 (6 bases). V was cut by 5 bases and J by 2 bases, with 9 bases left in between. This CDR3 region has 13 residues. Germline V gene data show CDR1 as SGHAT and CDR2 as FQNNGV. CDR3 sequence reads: CASSLGQNYGYTF. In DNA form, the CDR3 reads TGTGCCAGCAGCCTAGGACAGAACTATGGCTACACCTTC.

The CDR3 protein is CAISEPFTGYNEQFF. Written as DNA, the CDR3 is TGTGCCATCAGTGAGCCCTTTACGGGATACAATGAGCAGTTCTTC. The chain employs TRBV10-3 and TRBJ2-1, with D possibly matching TRBD2 (5 bases). Per germline, CDR1 ENHRY and CDR2 SYGVKD. V dropped 2 bases and J dropped 4 bases, with 12 bases sitting between them. The CDR3 spans 15 residues.

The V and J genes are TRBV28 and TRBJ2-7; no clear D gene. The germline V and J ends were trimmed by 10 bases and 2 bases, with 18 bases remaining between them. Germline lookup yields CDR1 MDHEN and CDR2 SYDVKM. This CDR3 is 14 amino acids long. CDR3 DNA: TGTGCCACCGAAATTTCGGGTCCCACCTACGAGCAGTACTTC. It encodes CATEISGPTYEQYF. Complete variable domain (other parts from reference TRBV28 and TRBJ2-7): DVKVTQSSRYLVKRTGEKVFLECVQDMDHENMFWYRQDPGLGLRLIYFSYDVKMKEKGDIPEGYSVSREKKERFSLILESASTNQTSMYLCATEISGPTYEQYFGPGTRLTVT.

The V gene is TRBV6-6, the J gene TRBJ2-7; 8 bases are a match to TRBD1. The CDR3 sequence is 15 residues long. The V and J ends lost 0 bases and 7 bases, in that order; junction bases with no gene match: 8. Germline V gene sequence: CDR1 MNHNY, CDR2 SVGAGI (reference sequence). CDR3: CASSYSGQGTAEQYF. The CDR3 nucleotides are TGTGCCAGCAGTTACTCAGGACAGGGCACCGCGGAGCAGTACTTC.

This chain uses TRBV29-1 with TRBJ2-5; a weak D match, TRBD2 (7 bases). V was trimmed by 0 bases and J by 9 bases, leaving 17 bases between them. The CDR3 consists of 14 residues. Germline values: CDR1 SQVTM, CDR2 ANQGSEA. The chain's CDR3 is CSVEDSIRGGAQYF. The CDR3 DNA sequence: TGCAGCGTTGAAGATAGTATTCGCGGGGGCGCCCAGTACTTC. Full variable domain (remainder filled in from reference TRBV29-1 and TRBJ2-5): SAVISQKPSRDICQRGTSLTIQCQVDSQVTMMFWYRQQPGQSLTLIATANQGSEATYESGFVIDKFPISRPNLTFSTLTVSNMSPEDSSIYLCSVEDSIRGGAQYFGPGTRLLVL.

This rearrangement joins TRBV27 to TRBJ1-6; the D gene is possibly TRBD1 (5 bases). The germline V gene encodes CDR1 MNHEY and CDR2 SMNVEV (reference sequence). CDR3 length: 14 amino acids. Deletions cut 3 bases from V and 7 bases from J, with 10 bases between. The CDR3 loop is CASSFGTPNSPLHF. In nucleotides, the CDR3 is TGTGCCAGCAGTTTCGGGACGCCGAATTCACCCCTCCACTTT.

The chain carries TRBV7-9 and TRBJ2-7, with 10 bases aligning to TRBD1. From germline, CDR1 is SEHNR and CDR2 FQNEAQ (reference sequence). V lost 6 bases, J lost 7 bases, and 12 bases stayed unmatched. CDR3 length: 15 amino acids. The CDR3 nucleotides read TGTGCCAGCAGGGGACCGGGACAGGGGTTCGGAGAGCAGTACTTC. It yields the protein CASRGPGQGFGEQYF.

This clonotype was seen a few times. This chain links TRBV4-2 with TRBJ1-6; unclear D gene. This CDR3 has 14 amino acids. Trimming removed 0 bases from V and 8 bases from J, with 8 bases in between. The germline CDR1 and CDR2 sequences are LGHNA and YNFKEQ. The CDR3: CASSQDRQDSPLHF. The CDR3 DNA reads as TGTGCCAGCAGCCAAGACAGGCAAGATTCACCCCTCCACTTT.

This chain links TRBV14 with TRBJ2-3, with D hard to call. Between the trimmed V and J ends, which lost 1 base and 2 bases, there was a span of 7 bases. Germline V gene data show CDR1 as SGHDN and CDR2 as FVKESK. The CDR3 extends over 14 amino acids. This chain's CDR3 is CASSQGPVTDTQYF. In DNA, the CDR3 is TGTGCCAGCAGCCAAGGACCTGTCACAGATACGCAGTATTTT. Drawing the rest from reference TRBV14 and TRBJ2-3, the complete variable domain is EAGVTQFPSHSVIEKGQTVTLRCDPISGHDNLYWYRRVMGKEIKFLLHFVKESKQDESGMPNNRFLAERTGGTYSTLKVQPAELEDSGVYFCASSQGPVTDTQYFGPGTRLTVL.

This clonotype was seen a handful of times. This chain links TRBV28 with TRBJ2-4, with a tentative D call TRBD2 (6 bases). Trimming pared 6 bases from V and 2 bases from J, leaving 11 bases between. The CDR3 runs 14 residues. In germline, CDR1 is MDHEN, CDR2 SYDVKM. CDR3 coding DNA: TGTGCCAGCAGCCCGGGAGCGACCAAAAACATTCAGTACTTC. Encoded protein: CASSPGATKNIQYF.

The chain's CDR3 is CASSQESDSPNTEAFF. CDR3 DNA sequence: TGTGCCAGCAGCCAAGAGAGCGACAGCCCGAACACTGAAGCTTTCTTT. The chain is built from TRBV4-2 and TRBJ1-1, with D tentatively TRBD1 (5 bases). The CDR3 extends over 16 amino acids. Germline V gives CDR1 LGHNA, CDR2 YNFKEQ. Trimming took 0 bases from V and 1 from J, leaving 12 bases between them.

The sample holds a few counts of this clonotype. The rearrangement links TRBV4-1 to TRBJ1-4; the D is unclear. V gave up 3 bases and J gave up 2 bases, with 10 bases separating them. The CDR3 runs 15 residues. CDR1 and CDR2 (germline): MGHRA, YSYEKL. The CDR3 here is CASSQKGATNEKLFF. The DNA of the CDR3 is TGCGCCAGCAGCCAGAAGGGAGCGACTAATGAAAAACTGTTTTTT.

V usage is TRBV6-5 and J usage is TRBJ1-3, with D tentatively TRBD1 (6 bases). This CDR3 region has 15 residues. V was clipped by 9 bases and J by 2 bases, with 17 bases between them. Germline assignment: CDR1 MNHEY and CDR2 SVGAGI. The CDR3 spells CASGYVRGTGNTIYF. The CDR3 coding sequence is TGTGCCAGTGGATATGTCAGGGGTACTGGAAACACCATATATTTT.

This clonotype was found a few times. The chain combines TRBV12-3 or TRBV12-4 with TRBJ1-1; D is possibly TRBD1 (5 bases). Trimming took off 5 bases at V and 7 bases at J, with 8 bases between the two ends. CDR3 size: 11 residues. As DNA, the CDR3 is TGTGCCAGCAGTGGGACGGGTGAAGCTTTCTTT. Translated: CASSGTGEAFF.

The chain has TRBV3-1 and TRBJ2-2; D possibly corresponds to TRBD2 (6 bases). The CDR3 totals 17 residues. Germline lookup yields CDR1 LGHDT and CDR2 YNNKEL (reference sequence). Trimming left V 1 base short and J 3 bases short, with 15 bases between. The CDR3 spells CASSQGGALAYTGELFF. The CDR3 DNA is TGTGCCAGCAGCCAAGGAGGAGCTCTAGCGTACACCGGGGAGCTGTTTTTT.

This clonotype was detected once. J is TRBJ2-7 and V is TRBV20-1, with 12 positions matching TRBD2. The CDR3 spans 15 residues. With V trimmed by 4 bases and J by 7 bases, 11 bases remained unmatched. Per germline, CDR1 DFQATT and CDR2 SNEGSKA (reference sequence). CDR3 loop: CSAKPPTSGRSEQYF. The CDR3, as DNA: TGCAGTGCTAAACCCCCGACTAGCGGGAGAAGTGAGCAGTACTTC.

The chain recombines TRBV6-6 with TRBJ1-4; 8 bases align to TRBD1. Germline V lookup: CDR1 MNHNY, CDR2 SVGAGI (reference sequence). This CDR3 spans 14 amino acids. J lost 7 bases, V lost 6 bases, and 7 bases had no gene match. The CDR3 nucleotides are TGTGCCAGCAGCCCGGACAGGGTATCTGAAAAACTGTTTTTT. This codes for CASSPDRVSEKLFF.

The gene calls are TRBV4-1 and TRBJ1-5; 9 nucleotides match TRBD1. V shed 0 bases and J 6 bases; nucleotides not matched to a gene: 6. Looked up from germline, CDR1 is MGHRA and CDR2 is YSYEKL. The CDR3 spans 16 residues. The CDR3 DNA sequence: TGCGCCAGCAGCCAAGAATTGGGGACAGGGAGTCAGCCCCAGCATTTT. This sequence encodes CASSQELGTGSQPQHF.